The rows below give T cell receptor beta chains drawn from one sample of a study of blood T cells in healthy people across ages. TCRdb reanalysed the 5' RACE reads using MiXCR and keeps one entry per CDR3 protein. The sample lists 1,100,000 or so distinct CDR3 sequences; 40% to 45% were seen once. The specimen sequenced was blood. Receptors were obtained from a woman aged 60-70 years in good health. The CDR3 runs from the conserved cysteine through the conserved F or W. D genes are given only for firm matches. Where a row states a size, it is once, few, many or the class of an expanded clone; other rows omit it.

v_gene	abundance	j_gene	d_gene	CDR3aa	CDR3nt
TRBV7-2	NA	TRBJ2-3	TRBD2	CASSLSSGRLTDTQYF	TGTGCCAGCAGCCTGTCTAGCGGGAGGCTCACAGATACGCAGTATTTT
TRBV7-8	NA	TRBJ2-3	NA	CASSLRPASTDTQYF	TGTGCCAGCAGCTTACGGCCCGCTAGCACAGATACGCAGTATTTT
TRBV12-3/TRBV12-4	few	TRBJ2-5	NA	CASSRSLGQETQYF	TGTGCCAGCAGTCGTAGCCTGGGGCAGGAGACCCAGTACTTC
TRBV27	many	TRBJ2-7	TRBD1	CASTTGVGEQYF	TGTGCCAGTACCACAGGGGTTGGCGAGCAGTACTTC
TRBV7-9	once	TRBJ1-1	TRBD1	CASRQRQGMNTEAFF	TGTGCCAGCAGGCAGAGACAGGGGATGAACACTGAAGCTTTCTTT
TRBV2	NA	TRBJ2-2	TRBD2	CASRLAGTGELFF	TGTGCCAGCAGGCTAGCGGGCACCGGGGAGCTGTTTTTT
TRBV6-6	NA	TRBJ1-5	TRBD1	CASSRGLNNQPQHF	TGTGCCAGCAGTAGGGGGCTGAACAATCAGCCCCAGCATTTT
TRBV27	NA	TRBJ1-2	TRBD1	CASRPGQASTGYTF	TGTGCCAGCAGACCTGGACAGGCCTCGACGGGCTACACCTTC
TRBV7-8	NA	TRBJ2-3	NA	CASSLVGVTDTQYF	TGTGCCAGCAGCTTGGTGGGAGTGACAGATACGCAGTATTTT
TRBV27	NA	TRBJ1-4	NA	CASREVGLSEKLFF	TGTGCCAGCAGAGAGGTGGGGCTCAGTGAAAAACTGTTTTTT
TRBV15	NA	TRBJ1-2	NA	CATSRDARRVDGYTF	TGTGCCACCAGCAGAGACGCCCGGCGGGTGGATGGCTACACCTTC
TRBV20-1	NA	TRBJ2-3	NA	CSASHSADTQYF	TGCAGTGCTAGCCATAGCGCGGATACGCAGTATTTT
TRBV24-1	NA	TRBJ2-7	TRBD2	CATSGSGSFDEQYF	TGTGCCACCAGTGGGAGCGGGAGTTTCGACGAGCAGTACTTC
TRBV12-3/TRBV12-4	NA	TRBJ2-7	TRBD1	CASSVQGFTYEQYF	TGTGCCAGCAGTGTACAGGGGTTTACCTACGAGCAGTACTTC
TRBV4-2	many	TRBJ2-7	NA	CASSQGGDYYEQYF	TGTGCCAGCAGCCAAGGGGGAGACTACTACGAGCAGTACTTC
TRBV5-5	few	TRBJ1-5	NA	CASSLETGEQPQHF	TGTGCCAGCAGCTTGGAAACAGGAGAACAGCCCCAGCATTTT
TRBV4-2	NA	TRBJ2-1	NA	CASSHGDGEQFF	TGTGCCAGCAGCCATGGGGACGGTGAGCAGTTCTTC
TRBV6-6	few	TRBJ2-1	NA	CASNSDSDEQFF	TGTGCCAGCAACTCGGACAGCGATGAGCAGTTCTTC
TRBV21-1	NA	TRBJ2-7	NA	CASSQGRTSLSYVQYF	TGTGCCAGCAGCCAAGGCAGGACTAGTCTTTCCTACGTGCAGTACTTC
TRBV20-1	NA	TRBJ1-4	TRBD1	CSARGTGAEKLFF	TGCAGTGCTCGCGGGACAGGGGCTGAAAAACTGTTTTTT
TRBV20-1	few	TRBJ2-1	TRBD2	CSAGTSGLVNEQFF	TGCAGTGCTGGGACTAGCGGTCTTGTCAATGAGCAGTTCTTC
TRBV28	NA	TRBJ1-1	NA	CASSTYYREEVSSEAFF	TGTGCCAGCAGTACCTATTACAGGGAGGAGGTCAGCTCTGAAGCTTTCTTT
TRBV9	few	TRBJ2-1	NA	CASSPLHSDFQFF	TGTGCCAGCAGCCCCCTCCATTCCGATTTCCAGTTCTTC
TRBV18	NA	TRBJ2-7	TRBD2	CASSPITSGDYNEQYF	TGTGCCAGCTCACCAATAACTAGCGGGGACTACAATGAGCAGTACTTC
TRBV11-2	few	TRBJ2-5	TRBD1	CASSLFDRGPGQETQYF	TGTGCCAGCAGCTTATTCGACAGGGGGCCGGGGCAAGAGACCCAGTACTTC
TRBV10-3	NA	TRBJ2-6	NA	CAISGQGRGSPGANVLTF	TGTGCCATCAGTGGGCAGGGGCGGGGGTCACCTGGGGCCAACGTCCTGACTTTC
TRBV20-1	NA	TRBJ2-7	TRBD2	CSAPSGRSSYEQYF	TGCAGTGCGCCTAGCGGGAGGAGCTCCTACGAGCAGTACTTC
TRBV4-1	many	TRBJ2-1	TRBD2	CASSLGLAGGNRYNEQFF	TGCGCCAGCAGCCTGGGACTAGCGGGAGGTAACCGCTACAATGAGCAGTTCTTC
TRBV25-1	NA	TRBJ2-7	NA	CATLGALTYEQYF	TGTGCCACCCTGGGGGCCCTAACCTACGAGCAGTACTTC
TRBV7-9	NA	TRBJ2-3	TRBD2	CASRSSGVMDTQYF	TGTGCCAGCCGGTCTAGCGGCGTGATGGATACGCAGTATTTT
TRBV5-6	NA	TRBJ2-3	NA	CASSLDGGLSTDTQYF	TGTGCCAGCAGCTTGGATGGCGGACTCTCCACAGATACGCAGTATTTT
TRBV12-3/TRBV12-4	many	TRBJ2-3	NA	CASNPDRSDTQYF	TGTGCCAGCAACCCCGACAGGTCAGATACGCAGTATTTT
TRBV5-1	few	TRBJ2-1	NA	CASSLRGSNEQFF	TGTGCCAGCAGCTTAAGGGGGAGCAATGAGCAGTTCTTC
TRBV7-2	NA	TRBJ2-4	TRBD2	CASSARGLAGDSKNIQYF	TGTGCCAGCAGCGCCCGCGGACTAGCGGGAGACTCCAAAAACATTCAGTACTTC
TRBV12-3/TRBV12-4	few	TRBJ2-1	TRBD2	CASSYSGRVYNEQFF	TGTGCCAGCAGCTATAGCGGGAGGGTTTACAATGAGCAGTTCTTC
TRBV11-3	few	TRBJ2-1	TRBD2	CASSFSGSFNEQFF	TGTGCCAGCAGCTTTAGCGGGAGTTTCAATGAGCAGTTCTTC
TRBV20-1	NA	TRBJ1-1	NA	CSASRQDSGEAFF	TGCAGTGCTAGTCGACAGGATTCAGGAGAAGCTTTCTTT
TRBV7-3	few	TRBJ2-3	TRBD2	CASSSRPAGGSDTQYF	TGTGCCAGCAGCTCCAGACCAGCGGGAGGATCAGATACGCAGTATTTT
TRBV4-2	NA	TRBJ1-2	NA	CASSPGGGAAYGYTF	TGTGCCAGCAGCCCCGGAGGGGGTGCTGCCTATGGCTACACCTTC
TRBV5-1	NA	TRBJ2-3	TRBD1	CASSSGQALFTDTQYF	TGCGCCAGCAGCTCCGGACAGGCCCTATTCACAGATACGCAGTATTTT
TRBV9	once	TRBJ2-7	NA	CASSVEWDTTYEQYF	TGTGCCAGCAGCGTAGAATGGGACACGACCTACGAGCAGTACTTC
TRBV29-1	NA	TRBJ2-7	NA	CSATLNSYEQYF	TGCAGCGCGACACTGAACTCCTACGAGCAGTACTTC
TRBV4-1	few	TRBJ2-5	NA	CASSLRALGETQYF	TGCGCCAGCAGCCTCAGGGCCCTGGGAGAGACCCAGTACTTC
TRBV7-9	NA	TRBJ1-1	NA	CASSPSQPEAFF	TGTGCCAGCAGCCCCTCCCAACCTGAAGCTTTCTTT
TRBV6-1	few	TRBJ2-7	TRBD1	CASSPASGTGSYEQYF	TGTGCCAGCAGTCCGGCCTCCGGGACAGGCTCCTACGAGCAGTACTTC
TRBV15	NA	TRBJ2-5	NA	CATSREDSGETQYF	TGTGCCACCAGCAGAGAGGACAGTGGGGAGACCCAGTACTTC
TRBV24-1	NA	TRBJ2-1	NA	CATSDRPWGRQFF	TGTGCCACCAGTGACCGCCCATGGGGGAGGCAGTTCTTC
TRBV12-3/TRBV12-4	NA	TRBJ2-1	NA	CASSLVSGSSYSEQFF	TGTGCCAGCAGTTTAGTTTCAGGGAGCTCCTACAGTGAGCAGTTCTTC
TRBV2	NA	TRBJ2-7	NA	CASSPTRGKNEQYF	TGTGCCAGCAGCCCAACGAGGGGGAAGAACGAGCAGTACTTC
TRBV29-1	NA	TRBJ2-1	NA	CSVEYEQFF	TGCAGCGTTGAATATGAGCAGTTCTTC
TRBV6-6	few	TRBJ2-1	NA	CASSYSVGSSSYNEQFF	TGTGCCAGCAGTTACTCAGTTGGATCCAGCTCCTACAATGAGCAGTTCTTC
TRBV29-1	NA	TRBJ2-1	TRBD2	CSVDVSGDLNEQFF	TGCAGCGTTGATGTCAGCGGGGACCTCAATGAGCAGTTCTTC
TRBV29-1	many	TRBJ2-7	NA	CSVELTGTPYEQYF	TGCAGCGTTGAGCTGACAGGGACTCCCTACGAGCAGTACTTC
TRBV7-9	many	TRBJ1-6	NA	CASSTAGVASPLHF	TGTGCCAGCAGCACGGCGGGAGTAGCTTCACCCCTCCACTTT
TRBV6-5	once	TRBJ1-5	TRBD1	CASSPGQRGGNQPQHF	TGTGCCAGCAGTCCGGGACAGCGGGGTGGAAATCAGCCCCAGCATTTT
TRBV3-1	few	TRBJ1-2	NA	CASSQDLTPRGYTF	TGTGCCAGCAGCCAAGATCTGACACCACGGGGCTACACCTTC
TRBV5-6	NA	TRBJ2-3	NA	CASSRDLSVADTQYF	TGTGCCAGCAGCAGGGACTTATCGGTAGCGGATACGCAGTATTTT
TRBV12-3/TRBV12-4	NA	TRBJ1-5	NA	CASSLSGWQPQHF	TGTGCCAGCAGTTTATCCGGGTGGCAGCCCCAGCATTTT
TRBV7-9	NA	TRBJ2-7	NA	CASSPRWGVDEQYF	TGTGCCAGCAGCCCCCGGTGGGGGGTGGACGAGCAGTACTTC
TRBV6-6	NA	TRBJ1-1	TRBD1	CASSYTRTGITEAFF	TGTGCCAGCAGTTACACCCGGACAGGGATCACTGAAGCTTTCTTT